This TCR beta chain came from a study of blood T cells in healthy people across ages. This clonotype was found many times. Its antigen is unknown. Findings of the study overall: There were more naive CD4+ cells and higher diversity in long-lived donors than in aged donors. Roughly linearly, TCR beta diversity per million T cells fell as age increased.

The CDR3 is 17 amino acids. The germline V gene has CDR1 SGHRS and CDR2 YFSETQ. V dropped 6 bases and J dropped 0 bases, with 16 bases sitting between them. Primers used in a second PCR of about 6 to 12 cycles were a sample-barcoded 5' primer and a J-beta primer mix. Tagging of each cDNA molecule was performed by a template-switch adaptor with 12 random nucleotides. TCRdb passed the 5' RACE reads through MiXCR, listing each CDR3 protein once. In the table there are about 1.4 million distinct CDR3 sequences, 55% to 75% of which are singletons. This chain joins TRBV5-1 and TRBJ2-6; D is unclear. This receptor was obtained from a man aged 18 to 30 in good health. Material for sequencing was blood. The CDR3 here is CASTSVRAISGANVLTF. CDR3 bases: TGCGCCAGCACCTCGGTACGGGCCATCTCTGGGGCCAACGTCCTGACTTTC.